This TCR beta chain was sequenced during a study of CD8 T cells in ankylosing spondylitis. The study's findings and limits: Disease-linked clones had a CD8+ phenotype and relatively low frequency in peripheral blood.

This clonotype was seen more than once but under ten times. Its target is not known. Libraries for TCR beta were made by quantitative 5'-RACE with molecular barcodes. From the 5' RACE reads, TCRdb called clonotypes with MiXCR, one entry per CDR3 protein. The profile shows roughly 200,000 distinct CDR3 sequences, more than 10% of them singletons. Trimming took 6 bases from V and 0 from J, leaving 8 bases between them. This CDR3 has 13 residues. The V gene's germline CDR1 is MNHEY and CDR2 SMNVEV (reference sequence). The receptor's source is a male donor with ankylosing spondylitis or in good health (not recorded which). The sample was blood, either unsorted or a sorted T cell fraction (not recorded which). J is TRBJ1-1 and V is TRBV27, with D uncertain. CDR3 nucleotide sequence: TGTGCCAGCAGCCAGGCGTTGAACACTGAAGCTTTCTTT. This encodes CASSQALNTEAFF.